This TCR beta chain was documented in a study of shared clonotypes between healthy human individuals. Study information: A donor's plate count was three for CD4 naive and three for CD4 memory; CD8 naive had two and CD8 memory one. Study observations and caveats: The sharing of 5% to 5.5% of naive CD4 clonotypes was seen across several donors. Donors were few, which limited the genetic and exposure-history diversity represented.

As concerns this clone: Its specificity is not known.

Assay: immunoSEQ multiplex PCR; the TCRdb copy retains only in-frame clones and omits some. The repertoire holds millions of clones, more than 90% seen once, with around 0.14% in the top ten. Germline CDR1 reads KGHSH; CDR2 reads LQKENI. This CDR3 spans 13 amino acids. V was clipped by 5 bases and J by 4 bases, with 9 bases between them. The TCR originated in a man aged 18 to 30 in good health. Source material: naive CD4+ T cells sorted from blood. The sample's subset: CD45RA+ positively selected. This chain links TRBV18 with TRBJ1-5, with D tentatively TRBD1 (6 bases). The CDR3 DNA reads TGTGCCAGCTCAAACAGGGATAATCAGCCCCAGCATTTT. As protein: CASSNRDNQPQHF. The full variable domain, in which reference TRBV18 and TRBJ1-5 provide the parts outside the CDR3, is NAGVMQNPRHLVRRRGQEARLRCSPMKGHSHVYWYRQLPEEGLKFMVYLQKENIIDESGMPKERFSAEFPKEGPSILRIQQVVRGDSAAYFCASSNRDNQPQHFGDGTRLSIL.